The T cell receptor (beta chain) under discussion was sequenced for a study of Ad26.COV2.S vaccination and SARS-CoV-2 variants. The treatment denotes: about 20 received Ad26.COV2.S at low or high dose, single or two shots; about 5 received placebo; per-sample allocation not given. Specimens were obtained on day 63 following the first vaccine or placebo injection. An adult aged 18-55 years in Boston served as the donor. Assay used: immunoSEQ multiplex PCR; TCRdb lists only in-frame clones, some missing. The top ten hold about 4.4% of the sample, which has 400,000 to 450,000 clones, 90% seen once. The sequenced sample was peripheral blood, obtained in a trial of Ad26.COV2.S vaccine versus placebo. The receptor was derived from a person aged 18-60 years who received the Ad26.COV2.S COVID-19 vaccine or a placebo.

DNA for the CDR3: TGTGCCAGCTTACCTTGGGACAGGGGGAGTTCAGATACGCAGTATTTT. Its translation: CASLPWDRGSSDTQYF. The chain carries TRBV28 and TRBJ2-3; 11 bases line up with TRBD1. Germline V CDR1 and CDR2: MDHEN, SYDVKM. After removal of 8 bases from V and 4 bases from J, the junction contained 11 bases not matched to a gene. The CDR3 has 16 residues.